This T cell receptor (beta chain) was recovered during a study of cytomegalovirus exposure and HLA in healthy donors. This PCR relied on a set of 60 Vbeta primers and 13 Jbeta primers. The protocol was immunoSEQ multiplex PCR, while the TCRdb copy is restricted to in-frame clones and leaves out a portion. The table includes over 85,000 clones, around 77% detected once. Germline V lookup: CDR1 SNHLY, CDR2 FYNNEI. CDR3 size: 15 residues. The trim removed 4 bases at V and 5 bases at J, leaving 4 bases unmatched. The study's findings and limits: HLA-A and HLA-B allele assignments for most subjects were reportedly predicted accurately using TCR beta sequences. Reportedly, fewer N-insertions than the 666-donor mean appeared in an Asian-associated ancestry cluster in a later analysis.

This clone has just one count. Antigen unknown. The sequenced sample was PBMCs. This clonotype originated in a male donor in good health and CMV-seropositive. V gene TRBV2 combines with J gene TRBJ2-2; 10 bases match TRBD2. The CDR3 nucleotides are TGTGCCAGCAGTGGGACTAGCGGACGTACCGGGGAGCTGTTTTTT. The encoded protein is CASSGTSGRTGELFF.